The entry that follows covers one TCR beta chain sequence. Its antigen is still unknown. These data are taken from a study of beta chain features in type 1 diabetes. The wider study: In all, around 99 million sorted cells from all samples were analyzed.

V shed 3 bases and J shed 8 bases, with 13 bases lying between them. Germline values: CDR1 ENHRY, CDR2 SYGVKD. CDR3 length equals 13 residues. Since all of the isolated RNA was reverse transcribed, expressed TCRB transcripts were what got sequenced. Profiling relied on immunoSEQ multiplex PCR, and the TCRdb table lists in-frame clones only, not all of them. The sample records approximately 160,000 clones, 63% being singletons. General study results and limits: Among all four CD4+ subsets, Type 1 diabetes patients had TCRB CDR3s that were moderately but significantly shorter. Lower insertion and higher deletion counts appeared at VDJ junctions in type 1 diabetes patients. The similarity of naive, central memory and Treg TCRB repertoires appeared greater among patients than among healthy donors.

The source material was naive CD4+ T cells from blood. The chain carries TRBV10-3 and TRBJ1-2; tentatively, D is TRBD1 (6 bases). The receptor was isolated from a man aged 25 to 45 with type 1 diabetes. The CDR3 coding sequence is TGTGCCATCAGTGAAGGGACATTCGACGGCTACACCTTC. Protein product: CAISEGTFDGYTF.